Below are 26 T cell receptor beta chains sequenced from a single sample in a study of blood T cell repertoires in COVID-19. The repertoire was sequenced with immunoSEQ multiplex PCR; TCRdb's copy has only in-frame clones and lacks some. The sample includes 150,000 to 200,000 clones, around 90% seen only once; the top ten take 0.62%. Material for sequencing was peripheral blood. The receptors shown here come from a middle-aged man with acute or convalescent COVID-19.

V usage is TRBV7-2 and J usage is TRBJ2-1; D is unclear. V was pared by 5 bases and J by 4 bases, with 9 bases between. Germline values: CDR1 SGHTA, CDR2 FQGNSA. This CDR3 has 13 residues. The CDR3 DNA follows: TGTGCCAGCAGCCAGACTGATTACAATGAGCAGTTCTTC. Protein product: CASSQTDYNEQFF.

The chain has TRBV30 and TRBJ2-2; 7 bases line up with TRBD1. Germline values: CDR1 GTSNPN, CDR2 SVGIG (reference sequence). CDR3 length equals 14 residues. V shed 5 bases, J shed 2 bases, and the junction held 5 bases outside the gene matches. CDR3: CAWSGTVNTGELFF. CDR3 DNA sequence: TGTGCCTGGTCCGGGACAGTAAACACCGGGGAGCTGTTTTTT.

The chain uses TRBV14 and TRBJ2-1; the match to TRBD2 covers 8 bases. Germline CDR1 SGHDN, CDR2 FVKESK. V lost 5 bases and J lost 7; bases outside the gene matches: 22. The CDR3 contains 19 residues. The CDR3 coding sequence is TGTGCCAGCAGCGATTCGTCGGGGGGGCCCTTAGCTTCTCGGAATGAGCAGTTCTTC. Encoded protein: CASSDSSGGPLASRNEQFF.

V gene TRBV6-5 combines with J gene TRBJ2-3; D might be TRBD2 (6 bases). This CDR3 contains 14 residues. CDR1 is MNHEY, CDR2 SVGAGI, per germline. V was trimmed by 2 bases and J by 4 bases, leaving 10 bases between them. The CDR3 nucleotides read TGTGCCAGCAGTTACCGGCGGGGCCCAGATACGCAGTATTTT. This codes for CASSYRRGPDTQYF.

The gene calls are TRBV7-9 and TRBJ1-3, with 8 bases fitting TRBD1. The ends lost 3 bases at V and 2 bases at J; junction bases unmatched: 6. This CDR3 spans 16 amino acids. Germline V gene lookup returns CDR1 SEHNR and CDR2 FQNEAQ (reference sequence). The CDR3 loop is CASSFDRGDTGNTIYF. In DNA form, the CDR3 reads TGTGCCAGCAGCTTCGACAGGGGCGATACTGGAAACACCATATATTTT. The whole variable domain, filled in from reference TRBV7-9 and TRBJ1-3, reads DTGVSQNPRHKITKRGQNVTFRCDPISEHNRLYWYRQTLGQGPEFLTYFQNEAQLEKSRLLSDRFSAERPKGSFSTLEIQRTEQGDSAMYLCASSFDRGDTGNTIYFGEGSWLTVV.

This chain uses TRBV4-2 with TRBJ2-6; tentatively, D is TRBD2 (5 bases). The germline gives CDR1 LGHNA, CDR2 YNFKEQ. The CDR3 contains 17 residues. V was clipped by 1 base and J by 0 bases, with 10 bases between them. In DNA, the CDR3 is TGTGCCAGCAGCCAAGTTGAGCGGTCCTCTGGGGCCAACGTCCTGACTTTC. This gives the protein CASSQVERSSGANVLTF.

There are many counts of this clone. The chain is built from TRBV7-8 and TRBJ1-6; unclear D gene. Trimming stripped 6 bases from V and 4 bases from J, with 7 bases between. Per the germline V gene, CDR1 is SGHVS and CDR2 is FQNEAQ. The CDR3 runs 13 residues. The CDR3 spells CASRIEYNSPLHF. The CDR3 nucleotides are TGTGCCAGCAGGATAGAGTATAATTCACCCCTCCACTTT.

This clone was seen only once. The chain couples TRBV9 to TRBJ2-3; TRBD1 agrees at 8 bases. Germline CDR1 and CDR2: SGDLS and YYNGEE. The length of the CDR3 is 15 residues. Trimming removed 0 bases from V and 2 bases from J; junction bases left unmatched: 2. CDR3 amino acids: CASSVAGGVTDTQYF. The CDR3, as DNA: TGTGCCAGCAGCGTAGCAGGGGGCGTCACAGATACGCAGTATTTT.

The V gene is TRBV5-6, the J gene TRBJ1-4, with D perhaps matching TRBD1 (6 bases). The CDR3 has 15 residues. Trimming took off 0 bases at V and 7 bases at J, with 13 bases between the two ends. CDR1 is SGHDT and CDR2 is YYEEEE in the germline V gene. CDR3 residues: CASSLETGSGEKLFF. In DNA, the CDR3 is TGTGCCAGCAGCTTGGAGACAGGTTCAGGTGAAAAACTGTTTTTT.

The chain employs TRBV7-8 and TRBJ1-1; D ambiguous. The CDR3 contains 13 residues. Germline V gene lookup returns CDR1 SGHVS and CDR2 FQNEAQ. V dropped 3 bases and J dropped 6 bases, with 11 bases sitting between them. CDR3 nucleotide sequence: TGTGCCAGCAGCTTGATGCGAATGGCTGAAGCTTTCTTT. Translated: CASSLMRMAEAFF.

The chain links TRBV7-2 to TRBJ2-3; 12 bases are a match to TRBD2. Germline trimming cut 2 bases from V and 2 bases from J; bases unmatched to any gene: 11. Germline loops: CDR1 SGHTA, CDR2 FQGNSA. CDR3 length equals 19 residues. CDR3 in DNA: TGTGCCAGCAGCTTAAAGGCCCCGGGACTAGCGGGTTTCACAGATACGCAGTATTTT. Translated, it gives CASSLKAPGLAGFTDTQYF.

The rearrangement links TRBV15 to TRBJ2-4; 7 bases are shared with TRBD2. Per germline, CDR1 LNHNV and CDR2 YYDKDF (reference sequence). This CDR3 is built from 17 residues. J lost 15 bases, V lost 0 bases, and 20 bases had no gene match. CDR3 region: CATSRDRAGRAPSEGYF. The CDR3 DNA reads TGTGCCACCAGCAGAGATCGGGCAGGGAGGGCCCCATCGGAAGGGTACTTC.

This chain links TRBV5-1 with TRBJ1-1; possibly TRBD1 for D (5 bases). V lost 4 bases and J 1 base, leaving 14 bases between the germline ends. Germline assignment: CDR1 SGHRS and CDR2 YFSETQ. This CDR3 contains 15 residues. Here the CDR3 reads CASSHKTATNTEAFF. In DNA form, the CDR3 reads TGCGCCAGCAGCCATAAGACAGCTACGAACACTGAAGCTTTCTTT.

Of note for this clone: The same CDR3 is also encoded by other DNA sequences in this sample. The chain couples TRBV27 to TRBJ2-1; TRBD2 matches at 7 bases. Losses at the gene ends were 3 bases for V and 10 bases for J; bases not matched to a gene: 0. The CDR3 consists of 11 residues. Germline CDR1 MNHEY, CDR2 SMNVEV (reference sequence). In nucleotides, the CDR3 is TGTGCCAGCAGTTTCGGGGGGGAGCAGTTCTTC. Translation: CASSFGGEQFF.

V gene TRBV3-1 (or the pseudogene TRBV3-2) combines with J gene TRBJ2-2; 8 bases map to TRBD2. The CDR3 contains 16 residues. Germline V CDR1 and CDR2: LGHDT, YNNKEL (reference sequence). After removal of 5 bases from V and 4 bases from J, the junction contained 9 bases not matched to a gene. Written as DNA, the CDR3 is TGTGCCAGCAGCTCCCGTGGTAGCGGGGTCACCGGGGAGCTGTTTTTT. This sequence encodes CASSSRGSGVTGELFF.

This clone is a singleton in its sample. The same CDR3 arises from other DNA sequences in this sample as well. The CDR3 coding sequence is TGTGCCAGCTCACCTGGCGGCAACACTGAAGCTTTCTTT. It specifies CASSPGGNTEAFF. The chain joins TRBV18 to TRBJ1-1; the D is unclear. Germline values: CDR1 KGHSH, CDR2 LQKENI. V was cut by 3 bases and J by 2 bases, with 7 bases left in between. This CDR3 has 13 amino acids. Supplemented by reference TRBV18 and TRBJ1-1, the full variable domain reads NAGVMQNPRHLVRRRGQEARLRCSPMKGHSHVYWYRQLPEEGLKFMVYLQKENIIDESGMPKERFSAEFPKEGPSILRIQQVVRGDSAAYFCASSPGGNTEAFFGQGTRLTVV.

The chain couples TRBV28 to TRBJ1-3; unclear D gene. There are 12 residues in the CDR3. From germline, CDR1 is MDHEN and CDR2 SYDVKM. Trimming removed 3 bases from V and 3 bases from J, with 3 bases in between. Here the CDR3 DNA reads TGTGCCAGCAGTTTCTTTGGAAACACCATATATTTT. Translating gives CASSFFGNTIYF.

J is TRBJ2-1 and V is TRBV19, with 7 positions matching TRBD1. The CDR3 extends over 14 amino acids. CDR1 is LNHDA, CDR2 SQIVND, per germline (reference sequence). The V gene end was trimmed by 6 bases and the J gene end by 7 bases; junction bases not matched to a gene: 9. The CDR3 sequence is CASSSGTELNEQFF. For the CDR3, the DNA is TGTGCCAGTAGCTCCGGGACAGAACTAAATGAGCAGTTCTTC.

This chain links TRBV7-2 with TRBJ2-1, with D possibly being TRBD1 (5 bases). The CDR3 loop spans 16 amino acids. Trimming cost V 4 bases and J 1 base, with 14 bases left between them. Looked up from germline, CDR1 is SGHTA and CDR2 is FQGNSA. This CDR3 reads CASSSRVLRSYNEQFF. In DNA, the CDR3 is TGTGCCAGCAGCTCCAGGGTTCTTAGGTCCTACAATGAGCAGTTCTTC.

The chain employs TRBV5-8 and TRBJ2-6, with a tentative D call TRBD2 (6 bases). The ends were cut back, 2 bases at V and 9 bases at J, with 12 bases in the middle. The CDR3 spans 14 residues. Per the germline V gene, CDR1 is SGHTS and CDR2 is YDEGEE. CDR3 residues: CASSLREAGNVLTF. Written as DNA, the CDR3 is TGTGCCAGCAGCTTAAGGGAGGCCGGCAACGTCCTGACTTTC.

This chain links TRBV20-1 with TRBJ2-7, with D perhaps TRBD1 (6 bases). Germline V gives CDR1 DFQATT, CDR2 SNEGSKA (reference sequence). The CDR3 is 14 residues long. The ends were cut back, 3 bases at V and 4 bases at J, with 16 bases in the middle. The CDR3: CSASRQGPVYEQYF. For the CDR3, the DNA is TGCAGTGCTAGTCGCCAGGGGCCAGTATACGAGCAGTACTTC.

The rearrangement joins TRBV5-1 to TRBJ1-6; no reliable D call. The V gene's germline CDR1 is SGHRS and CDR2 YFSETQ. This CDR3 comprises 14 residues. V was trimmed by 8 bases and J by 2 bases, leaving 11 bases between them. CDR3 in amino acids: CASSPRTYNSPLHF. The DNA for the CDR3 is TGCGCCAGTTCGCCGAGGACCTATAATTCACCCCTCCACTTT.

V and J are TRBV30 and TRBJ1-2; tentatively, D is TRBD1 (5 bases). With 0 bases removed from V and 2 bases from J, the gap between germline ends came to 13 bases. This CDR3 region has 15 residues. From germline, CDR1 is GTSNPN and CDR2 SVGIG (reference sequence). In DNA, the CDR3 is TGTGCCTGGAGTGTAGTAGGGGCGCTCAACTATGGCTACACCTTC. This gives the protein CAWSVVGALNYGYTF.

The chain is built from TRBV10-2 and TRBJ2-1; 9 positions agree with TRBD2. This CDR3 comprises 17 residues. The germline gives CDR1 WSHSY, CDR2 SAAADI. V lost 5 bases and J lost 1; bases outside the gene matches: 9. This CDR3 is CASSSTLTSGSYNEQFF. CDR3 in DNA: TGCGCCAGCAGTTCTACTCTGACTAGCGGTTCCTACAATGAGCAGTTCTTC.

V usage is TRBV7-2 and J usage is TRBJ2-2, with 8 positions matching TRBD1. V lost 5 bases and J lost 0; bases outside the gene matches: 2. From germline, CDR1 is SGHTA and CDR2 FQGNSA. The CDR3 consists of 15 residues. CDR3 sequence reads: CASSPTGANTGELFF. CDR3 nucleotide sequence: TGTGCCAGCAGCCCGACAGGGGCGAACACCGGGGAGCTGTTTTTT. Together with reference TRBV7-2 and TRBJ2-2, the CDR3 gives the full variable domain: GAGVSQSPSNKVTEKGKDVELRCDPISGHTALYWYRQSLGQGLEFLIYFQGNSAPDKSGLPSDRFSAERTGGSVSTLTIQRTQQEDSAVYLCASSPTGANTGELFFGEGSRLTVL.

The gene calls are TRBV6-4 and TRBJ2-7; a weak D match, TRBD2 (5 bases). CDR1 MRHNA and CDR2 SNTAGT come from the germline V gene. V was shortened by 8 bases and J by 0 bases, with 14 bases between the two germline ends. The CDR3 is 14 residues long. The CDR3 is CASRGPRVSYEQYF. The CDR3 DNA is TGTGCCAGCCGAGGACCGAGGGTCTCCTACGAGCAGTACTTC.